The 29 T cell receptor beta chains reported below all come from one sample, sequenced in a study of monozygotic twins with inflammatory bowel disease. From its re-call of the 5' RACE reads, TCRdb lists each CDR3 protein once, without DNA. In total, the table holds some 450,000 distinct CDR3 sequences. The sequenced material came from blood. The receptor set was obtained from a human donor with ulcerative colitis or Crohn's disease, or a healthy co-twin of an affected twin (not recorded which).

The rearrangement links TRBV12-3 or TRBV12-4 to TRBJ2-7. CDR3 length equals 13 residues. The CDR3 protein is CASSLDPRNEQYF.

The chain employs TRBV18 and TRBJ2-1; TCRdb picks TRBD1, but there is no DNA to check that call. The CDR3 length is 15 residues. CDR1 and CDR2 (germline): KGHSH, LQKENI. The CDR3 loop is CASSPGQTSYNEQFF.

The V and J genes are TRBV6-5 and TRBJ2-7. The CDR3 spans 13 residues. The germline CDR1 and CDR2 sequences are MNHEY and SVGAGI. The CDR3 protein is CASSLSIFREQYF.

This CDR3 reads CASTQGTAYNSPLNF. The chain uses TRBV5-1 and TRBJ1-6; TCRdb picks TRBD1, but there is no DNA to check that call. The CDR3 length is 15 residues. Per the germline V gene, CDR1 is SGHRS and CDR2 is YFSETQ.

The CDR3 sequence is CARTNRDRGNEQYF. The chain combines TRBV5-1 with TRBJ2-7; there is no DNA to check the TCRdb D call of TRBD1. This CDR3 is built from 14 residues. The germline V gene encodes CDR1 SGHRS and CDR2 YFSETQ.

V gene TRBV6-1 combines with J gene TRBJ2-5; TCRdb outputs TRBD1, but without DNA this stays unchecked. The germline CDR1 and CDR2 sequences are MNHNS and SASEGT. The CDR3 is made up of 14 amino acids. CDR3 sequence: CASRIAGGQETQYF.

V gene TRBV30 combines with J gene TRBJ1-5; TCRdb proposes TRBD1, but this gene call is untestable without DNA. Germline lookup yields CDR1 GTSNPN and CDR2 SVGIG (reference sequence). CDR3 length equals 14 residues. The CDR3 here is CAWSGQGTNQPQHF.

This chain's CDR3 is CASSLESPKVTGELFF. V is TRBV7-9 and J is TRBJ2-2; with no DNA, the TCRdb D assignment of TRBD2 cannot be verified. Looked up from germline, CDR1 is SEHNR and CDR2 is FQNEAQ (reference sequence). The CDR3 loop spans 16 amino acids.

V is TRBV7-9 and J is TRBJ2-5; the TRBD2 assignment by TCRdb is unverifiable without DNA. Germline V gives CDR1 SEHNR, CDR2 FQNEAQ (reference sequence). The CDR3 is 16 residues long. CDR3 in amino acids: CASSPYSGGAAETQYF.

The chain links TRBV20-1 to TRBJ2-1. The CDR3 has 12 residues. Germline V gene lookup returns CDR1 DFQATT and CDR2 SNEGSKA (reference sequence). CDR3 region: CSARLVWDEQFF.

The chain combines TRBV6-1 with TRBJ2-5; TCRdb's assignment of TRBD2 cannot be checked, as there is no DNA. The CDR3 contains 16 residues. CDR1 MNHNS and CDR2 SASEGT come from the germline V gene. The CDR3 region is CASSRTSGGYQETQYF.

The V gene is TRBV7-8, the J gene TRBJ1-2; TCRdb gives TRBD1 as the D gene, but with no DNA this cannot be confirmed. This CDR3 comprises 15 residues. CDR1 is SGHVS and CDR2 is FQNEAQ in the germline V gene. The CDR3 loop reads CASSLGGQGASGYTF.

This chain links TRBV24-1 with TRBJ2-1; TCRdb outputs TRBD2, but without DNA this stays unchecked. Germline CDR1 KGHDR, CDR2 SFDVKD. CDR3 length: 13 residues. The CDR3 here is CATSDPTEDEQFF.

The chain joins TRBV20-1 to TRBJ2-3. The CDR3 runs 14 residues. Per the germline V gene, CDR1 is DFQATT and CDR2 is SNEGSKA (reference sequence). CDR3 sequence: CSASGSAYTDTQYF.

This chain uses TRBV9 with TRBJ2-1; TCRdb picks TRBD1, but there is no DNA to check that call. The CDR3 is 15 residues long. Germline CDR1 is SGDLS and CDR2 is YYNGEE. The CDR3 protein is CASSAGGASYNEQFF.

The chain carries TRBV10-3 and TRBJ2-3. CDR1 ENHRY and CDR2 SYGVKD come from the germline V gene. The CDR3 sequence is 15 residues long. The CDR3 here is CAISGSGYFTDTQYF.

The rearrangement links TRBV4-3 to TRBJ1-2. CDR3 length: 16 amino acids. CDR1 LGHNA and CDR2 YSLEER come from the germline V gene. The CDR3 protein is CASSQVSGGNAYGYTF.

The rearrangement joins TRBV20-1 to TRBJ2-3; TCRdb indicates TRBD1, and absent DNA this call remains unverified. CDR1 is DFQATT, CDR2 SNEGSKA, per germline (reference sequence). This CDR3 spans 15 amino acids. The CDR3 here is CSASARGWSTDTQYF.

The CDR3: CASSLNRGSGDTQYF. The rearrangement uses TRBV7-3 and TRBJ2-3; TCRdb reports TRBD2, a call that lacks DNA to check it against. Germline V CDR1 and CDR2: SGHTA, FQGTGA. The CDR3 has 15 amino acids. Based on the CDR3 plus reference TRBV7-3 and TRBJ2-3, the full variable domain is GAGVSQTPSNKVTEKGKYVELRCDPISGHTALYWYRQSLGQGPEFLIYFQGTGAADDSGLPNDRFFAVRPEGSVSTLKIQRTERGDSAVYLCASSLNRGSGDTQYFGPGTRLTVL.

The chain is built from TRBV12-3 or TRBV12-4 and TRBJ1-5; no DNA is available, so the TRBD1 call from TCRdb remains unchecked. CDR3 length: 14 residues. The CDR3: CASTPGGGNQPQHF.

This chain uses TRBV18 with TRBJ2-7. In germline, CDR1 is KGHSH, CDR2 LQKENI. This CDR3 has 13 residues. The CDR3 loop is CASSLRGNYEQYF.

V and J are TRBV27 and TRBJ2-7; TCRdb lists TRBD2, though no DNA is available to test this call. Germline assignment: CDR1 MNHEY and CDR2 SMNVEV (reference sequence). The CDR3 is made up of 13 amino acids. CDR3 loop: CASSPREGYAQYF.

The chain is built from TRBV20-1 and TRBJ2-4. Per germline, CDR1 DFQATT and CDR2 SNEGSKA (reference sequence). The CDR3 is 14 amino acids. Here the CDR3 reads CSAQEQASKNIQYF.

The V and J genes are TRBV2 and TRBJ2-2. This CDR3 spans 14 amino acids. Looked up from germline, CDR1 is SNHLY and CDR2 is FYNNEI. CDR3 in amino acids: CASSEVVHTGELFF. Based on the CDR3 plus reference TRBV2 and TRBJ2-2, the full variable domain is EPEVTQTPSHQVTQMGQEVILRCVPISNHLYFYWYRQILGQKVEFLVSFYNNEISEKSEIFDDQFSVERPDGSNFTLKIRSTKLEDSAMYFCASSEVVHTGELFFGEGSRLTVL.

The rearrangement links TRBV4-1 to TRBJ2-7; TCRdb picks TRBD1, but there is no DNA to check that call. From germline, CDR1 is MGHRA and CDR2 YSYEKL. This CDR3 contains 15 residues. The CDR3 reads CASSQAWTATYEQYF.

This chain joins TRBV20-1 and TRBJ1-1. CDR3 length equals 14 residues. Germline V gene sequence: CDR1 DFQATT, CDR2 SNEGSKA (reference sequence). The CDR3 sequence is CSARGYLGNTEAFF.

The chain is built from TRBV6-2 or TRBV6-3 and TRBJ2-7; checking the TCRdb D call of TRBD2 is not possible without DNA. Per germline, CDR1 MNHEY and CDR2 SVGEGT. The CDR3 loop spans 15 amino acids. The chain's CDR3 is CASGGLAGTSHEQYF.

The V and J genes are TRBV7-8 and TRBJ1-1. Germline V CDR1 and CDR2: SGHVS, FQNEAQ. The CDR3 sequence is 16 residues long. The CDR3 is CASSLAPLQVNTEAFF.

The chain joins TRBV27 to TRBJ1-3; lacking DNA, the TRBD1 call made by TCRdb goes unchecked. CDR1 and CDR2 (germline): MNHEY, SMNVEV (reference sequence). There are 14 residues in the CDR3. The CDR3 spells CASSLQGVGNTIYF.